What follows is one TCR beta chain and its context. This entry belongs to a study of blood T cell repertoires in COVID-19. Study summary: Samples came from the United States, Italy and Spain, spanning acute and convalescent COVID-19. The analysed material was cDNA or gDNA that came from T cells, B-cell-depleted T cells, or PBMCs.

Libraries were prepared by immunoSEQ multiplex PCR; TCRdb keeps only in-frame clonotypes and omits some of them. The table lists about 220,000 clones, 84% of them singletons. This CDR3 region has 15 residues. Germline values: CDR1 MGHRA, CDR2 YSYEKL. V gave up 1 base and J gave up 3 bases, with 13 bases separating them. Sample: peripheral blood. The rearrangement uses TRBV4-1 and TRBJ2-7; D is uncertain. The clonotype was recovered from a man aged 30-40 years with active or convalescent COVID-19. The CDR3 protein is CASSQVIDGDYEQYF. Written as DNA, the CDR3 is TGCGCCAGCAGCCAAGTCATCGACGGAGACTACGAGCAGTACTTC.